This T cell receptor beta chain was identified in a study of early T cells in non-severe SARS-CoV-2 infection (TCRdb year 2021). Turning to the overall study: Because TCR sequencing was done on bulk RNA from unsorted whole blood, the alpha and beta chains could not be paired. Beyond this particular receptor, the publication reports: VDJdb matching was skewed toward anti-spike CD8 responses and likely underestimated virus-specific expansions, missing private and CD4 specificities.

Library prep was done by 5' RACE. The sequencer listed for this sample is NextSeq 500. In the TCR library protocol, unique molecular identifiers were attached to individual cDNA molecules to correct for PCR bias and sequencing error. TCR alpha and beta chains were both sequenced, and the abundances of alpha and beta sequences in each sample were closely correlated with each other. Per the source publication's procedure: Decombinator V4 was used to annotate TCR sequences for V gene, J gene and CDR3. Expanded TCRs were defined as changing significantly between any two time points under a Poisson model with p below 0.0001. TCR abundances were normalised to the total number of TCRs sequenced per sample and were expressed as counts per million. MAIT TCRs were defined by TRAV1-2 paired with TRAJ12, TRAJ20 or TRAJ33, and iNKT TCRs by TRAV10 paired with TRAJ18. VDJdb, accessed 1 November 2021, was searched for CMV, EBV and SARS-CoV-2 annotated TCRs, with TCRs annotated for multiple antigens excluded. TCRdb applied fastp at Q25 and MiXCR to the public reads, then kept only in-frame beta chains. For every CDR3 protein sequence, its rows merge into one entry that carries the most common genes and DNA. TCRdb, rather than the study authors, made the V and J calls. The sample table shows 50,000 to 60,000 distinct CDR3 sequences, and roughly 9% are seen once. Under 25% of the sample comes from the top ten.

With regard to this clonotype: Its antigen has not been determined. No much larger clone exists at a distance of one base, and base qualities are not known.

Reading from cysteine to phenylalanine, the CDR3 counts 14 amino acids. CDR3 DNA is the only sequence kept; it has 42 bases, read in frame from the first base. The CDR1 and CDR2 encoded by the germline V gene (reference sequence) are SEHNR and FQNEAQ. V gives up 5 bases and J gives up 1 base, and the segment between their germline ends measures 10 bases. The study was a case-control design nested within a healthcare worker cohort in London, UK, with weekly nasopharyngeal swab PCR tests and blood sampling. Between 23 and 31 March 2020, the week of the UK lockdown, healthcare workers were enrolled and then followed up weekly for as long as 16 weeks.

The sequenced sample consisted of whole blood. The TCR comes from an adult who was a healthcare worker with PCR-confirmed SARS-CoV-2 infection or an uninfected control (not recorded which). The rearrangement combines TRBV7-9 with TRBJ2-3; a tentative D call is TRBD2 (5 bases match). The DNA sequence is given as TGTGCCAGCAGCCATTGGGAGCGCACAGATACGCAGTATTTT. Translated, it gives CASSHWERTDTQYF.